This T cell receptor (beta chain) appears in the sequencing data of a study of blood T cell repertoires in COVID-19. Study context: Acute-phase and convalescent COVID-19 samples originated in the United States, Italy and Spain. T cells, B-cell-depleted T cells, or PBMCs provided the cDNA or gDNA that served as material.

The data were produced by immunoSEQ multiplex PCR, yet TCRdb's version contains in-frame clones alone and is incomplete. The sample carries over 200,000 clones, 86% recorded once. The germline V gene has CDR1 LNHDA and CDR2 SQIVND (reference sequence). The CDR3 loop spans 16 amino acids. The V segment lost 5 bases and the J segment 0 bases; nucleotides outside the gene matches: 4. The clonotype was recovered from a young man who had recovered from COVID-19. The chain links TRBV19 to TRBJ2-6; 7 positions agree with TRBD1. The sequencing input was peripheral blood. The CDR3 DNA reads as TGTGCCAGTAGTTGGGACAGCCTCTCTGGGGCCAACGTCCTGACTTTC. It yields the protein CASSWDSLSGANVLTF.